The 24 T cell receptor beta chains below all came from one sample that was sequenced in a study of T cell repertoires in cytomegalovirus infection. TCRdb reprocessed the reads with MiXCR, giving one entry per CDR3 protein. The sample includes 680,000 or so distinct CDR3 sequences, roughly a third seen only once; the top ten take roughly 2.8%. Sequencing input: PBMCs. All receptors come from a human donor in good health (CMV status not recorded). Some clones in this sample may be carry-over from other donors' samples.

This clonotype was seen once. One end of the junction does not line up with germline, which may come from a read error. The chain employs TRBV6-8 and TRBJ2-5; 9 bases are shared with TRBD1. Per the germline V gene, CDR1 is MNHGY and CDR2 is SAAAGT. The CDR3 sequence is 15 residues long. CDR3 sequence: CASSNSGQGRETQYF. The CDR3 nucleotides are TGTGCCAGCAGTAACTCCGGACAGGGGAGAGAGACCCAGTACTTC.

This chain connects TRBV6-6 to TRBJ1-2; possible D gene TRBD1, 5 bases. CDR1 and CDR2 from the germline V gene are MNHNY and SVGAGI (reference sequence). Trimming left V 4 bases short and J 4 bases short, with 13 bases between. The CDR3 is made up of 14 amino acids. The CDR3 sequence is CASSSVPGGYGYTF. In nucleotides, the CDR3 is TGTGCCAGCAGTTCTGTCCCCGGGGGCTATGGCTACACCTTC.

Comment on this clonotype: This is likely a read error, given that the CDR3 carries no conserved phenylalanine or tryptophan at its end. The V gene is TRBV29-1, the J gene TRBJ2-1; 7 bases are a match to TRBD1. V lost 5 bases to trimming and J lost 6 bases; unmatched junction nucleotides: 10. The CDR3 loop spans 14 amino acids. Per germline, CDR1 SQVTM and CDR2 ANQGSEA. The CDR3 coding sequence is TGCAGCGTTACTGGGAGCCGGGACAGCAATGAGCAGTTCTTA. Protein product: CSVTGSRDSNEQFL.

The gene calls are TRBV29-1 and TRBJ1-1; D possibly corresponds to TRBD1 (5 bases). With 4 bases removed from V and 0 bases from J, the gap between germline ends came to 9 bases. Germline CDR1 reads SQVTM; CDR2 reads ANQGSEA. The length of the CDR3 is 13 residues. The CDR3 protein is CSVAQGVNTEAFF. The CDR3 nucleotides read TGCAGCGTTGCCCAGGGTGTGAACACTGAAGCTTTCTTT.

The chain links TRBV19 to TRBJ2-1; D perhaps matches TRBD2 (5 bases). CDR1 LNHDA and CDR2 SQIVND come from the germline V gene (reference sequence). V lost 1 base, J lost 7 bases, and 11 bases lay in between. CDR3 size: 14 residues. The CDR3 reads CASSIGGRSNEQFF. The CDR3 DNA sequence: TGTGCCAGTAGTATAGGAGGGAGAAGTAATGAGCAGTTCTTC.

This chain uses TRBV27 with TRBJ1-4; D might be TRBD1 (5 bases). Trimming shortened V by 8 bases and J by 7 bases, and 17 bases separated the two germline ends. This CDR3 has 14 amino acids. Germline CDR1 is MNHEY and CDR2 is SMNVEV (reference sequence). The CDR3 sequence is CASQRGAGGEKLFF. CDR3 DNA sequence: TGTGCCAGCCAACGAGGAGCTGGGGGTGAAAAACTGTTTTTT.

This clonotype was counted ten times or more. This rearrangement joins TRBV7-6 to TRBJ2-7; D is possibly TRBD2 (6 bases). CDR1 SGHVS and CDR2 FNYEAQ come from the germline V gene. V was shortened by 1 base and J by 0 bases, with 13 bases between the two germline ends. CDR3 size: 16 residues. CDR3 bases: TGTGCCAGCAGCTTAGGGTCCCGGGGGAGCTCCTACGAGCAGTACTTC. This gives the protein CASSLGSRGSSYEQYF.

V and J are TRBV6-5 and TRBJ2-2; TRBD2 matches at 12 bases. Germline V gives CDR1 MNHEY, CDR2 SVGAGI. The ends lost 6 bases at V and 4 bases at J; junction bases unmatched: 12. The CDR3 has 18 amino acids. This chain's CDR3 is CASSPETSGGLGTGELFF. The CDR3 nucleotides are TGTGCCAGCAGCCCAGAGACTAGCGGGGGCTTAGGCACCGGGGAGCTGTTTTTT.

This clonotype showed up just a few times. CDR3 DNA sequence: TGTGCCAGCAGCTCCTCGTATGGCTCTGGGGCCAACGTCCTGACTTTC. Protein sequence: CASSSSYGSGANVLTF. The chain carries TRBV27 and TRBJ2-6; no definite D call. V was cut by 6 bases and J by 0 bases, with 12 bases left in between. Germline CDR1 and CDR2: MNHEY and SMNVEV (reference sequence). The CDR3 contains 16 residues.

The genes are TRBV6-6 and TRBJ2-2; a weak D match, TRBD2 (7 bases). This CDR3 contains 16 residues. The V gene lost 0 bases and the J gene lost 5 bases, with 13 bases spanning the gap. Germline values: CDR1 MNHNY, CDR2 SVGAGI (reference sequence). This chain's CDR3 is CASSYSAGARTGELFF. The DNA for the CDR3 is TGTGCCAGCAGTTACTCCGCGGGGGCTCGGACCGGGGAGCTGTTTTTT.

This clonotype appeared a few times. The V and J genes are TRBV7-8 and TRBJ2-5, with D tentatively TRBD1 or TRBD2 (5 bases each). CDR1 SGHVS and CDR2 FQNEAQ come from the germline V gene. Trimming left V 1 base short and J 5 bases short, with 11 bases between. This CDR3 spans 14 amino acids. The CDR3 protein is CASSLEGPVETQYF. CDR3 coding DNA: TGTGCCAGCAGCTTAGAGGGACCAGTGGAGACCCAGTACTTC.

The chain combines TRBV4-1 with TRBJ1-2; the match to TRBD1 covers 9 bases. With 4 bases clipped from V and 12 bases from J, the junction kept 6 bases outside the gene matches. This CDR3 spans 12 amino acids. CDR1 MGHRA and CDR2 YSYEKL come from the germline V gene. CDR3 in amino acids: CASSPDRGGNTF. The DNA of the CDR3 is TGCGCCAGCAGCCCGGACAGGGGAGGCAACACCTTC.

This clonotype was seen a few times. The rearrangement links TRBV7-9 to TRBJ2-1; 12 nucleotides line up with TRBD2. The trim removed 0 bases at V and 7 bases at J, leaving 7 bases unmatched. The CDR3 runs to 17 residues. The germline V gene has CDR1 SEHNR and CDR2 FQNEAQ (reference sequence). The CDR3 sequence is CASSLATASGGGNEQFF. CDR3 sequence (DNA): TGTGCCAGCAGCTTAGCCACCGCTAGCGGGGGGGGAAATGAGCAGTTCTTC.

The CDR3 DNA reads as TGTGCCAGCATTTCGCGCCAGGCATCTGAAGCTTTCTTT. Encoded protein: CASISRQASEAFF. V is TRBV6-2 or TRBV6-3 and J is TRBJ1-1; D gene unclear. V was pared by 7 bases and J by 6 bases, with 15 bases between. This CDR3 region has 13 residues. Germline V CDR1 and CDR2: MNHEY, SVGEGT.

This chain uses TRBV5-5 with TRBJ1-4; D unclear. This CDR3 spans 13 amino acids. Germline CDR1 and CDR2: SGHKS and YYEKEE (reference sequence). Trimming pared 2 bases from V and 5 bases from J, leaving 7 bases between. This CDR3 reads CASSLAENEKLFF. CDR3 nucleotides: TGTGCCAGCAGCTTAGCTGAGAATGAAAAACTGTTTTTT.

This chain uses TRBV14 with TRBJ1-2; D is unclear. The V end lost 1 base, the J end lost 4 bases, and 13 bases lay between the germline ends. CDR1 is SGHDN, CDR2 FVKESK, per germline. CDR3 length: 15 residues. This CDR3 reads CASSQAGGRTYGYTF. CDR3 DNA sequence: TGTGCCAGCAGCCAAGCCGGCGGACGGACCTATGGCTACACCTTC.

This CDR3 reads CSGLRDPNTGELFF. DNA of the CDR3: TGCAGCGGCCTCAGGGACCCGAACACCGGGGAGCTGTTTTTT. V gene TRBV29-1 combines with J gene TRBJ2-2; D could derive from TRBD1 or TRBD2 (5 bases each). Per the germline V gene, CDR1 is SQVTM and CDR2 is ANQGSEA. The CDR3 covers 14 residues. Between the trimmed V and J ends, which lost 7 bases and 0 bases, there was a span of 12 bases.

V usage is TRBV4-2 and J usage is TRBJ2-3; TRBD2 agrees at 8 bases. The germline V gene has CDR1 LGHNA and CDR2 YNFKEQ. V was clipped by 4 bases and J by 5 bases; unmatched bases: 8. This CDR3 has 15 residues. CDR3: CASSPSTSGGDTQYF. Written as DNA, the CDR3 is TGTGCCAGCAGCCCAAGTACTAGCGGAGGAGATACGCAGTATTTT.

The rearrangement uses TRBV28 and TRBJ2-7; no reliable D call. Trimming took off 5 bases at V and 2 bases at J, with 10 bases between the two ends. There are 13 residues in the CDR3. Germline CDR1 is MDHEN and CDR2 is SYDVKM. Written as DNA, the CDR3 is TGTGCCAGCAGTCCCGCGAATCCCTACGAGCAGTACTTC. This translates into CASSPANPYEQYF.

This chain joins TRBV7-2 and TRBJ2-5; D gene unclear. V was shortened by 0 bases and J by 7 bases, with 6 bases between the two germline ends. The germline V gene has CDR1 SGHTA and CDR2 FQGNSA. The CDR3 totals 12 residues. CDR3 in DNA: TGTGCCAGCAGCTTAGCCCCGGTGACCCAGTACTTC. Residues: CASSLAPVTQYF.

The J gene is TRBJ1-3, the V gene TRBV5-5, with unresolved D. The length of the CDR3 is 14 residues. Trimming removed 3 bases at V and 0 bases at J, with 7 bases between. Looked up from germline, CDR1 is SGHKS and CDR2 is YYEKEE (reference sequence). CDR3 region: CASSSFHSGNTIYF. The CDR3 bases are TGTGCCAGCAGCTCCTTCCACTCTGGAAACACCATATATTTT.

This clonotype was seen more than once but under ten times. The CDR3 nucleotides read TGTGCCAGCAGTTTACATGGCGGGAGGCTCTACGAGCAGTACTTC. Translated, it gives CASSLHGGRLYEQYF. The rearrangement links TRBV28 to TRBJ2-7, with TRBD2 matching 8 bases. The CDR3 is 15 amino acids. Germline CDR1 is MDHEN and CDR2 is SYDVKM. V was clipped by 2 bases and J by 3 bases; unmatched bases: 6.

In the case of this clonotype: A much larger clone is a single base away; this may be a read error. The chain carries TRBV7-2 and TRBJ1-2, with TRBD1 matching over 8 bases. The CDR3 consists of 15 residues. The V and J ends lost 5 bases and 2 bases, in that order; junction bases with no gene match: 7. Looked up from germline, CDR1 is SGHTA and CDR2 is FQGNSA. The CDR3 spells CASSQRDRCNYGYTF. The CDR3, as DNA: TGTGCCAGCAGCCAAAGGGACAGGTGCAACTATGGCTACACCTTC.

The sample holds a few counts of this clonotype. The chain uses TRBV2 and TRBJ2-2; D call uncertain. Germline-derived CDR1 and CDR2 are SNHLY and FYNNEI. This CDR3 region has 14 residues. Deletions cut 8 bases from V and 5 bases from J, with 15 bases between. DNA of the CDR3: TGTGCCAGCCGCGACGTTAGAGCAACCGGGGAGCTGTTTTTT. Translating gives CASRDVRATGELFF.